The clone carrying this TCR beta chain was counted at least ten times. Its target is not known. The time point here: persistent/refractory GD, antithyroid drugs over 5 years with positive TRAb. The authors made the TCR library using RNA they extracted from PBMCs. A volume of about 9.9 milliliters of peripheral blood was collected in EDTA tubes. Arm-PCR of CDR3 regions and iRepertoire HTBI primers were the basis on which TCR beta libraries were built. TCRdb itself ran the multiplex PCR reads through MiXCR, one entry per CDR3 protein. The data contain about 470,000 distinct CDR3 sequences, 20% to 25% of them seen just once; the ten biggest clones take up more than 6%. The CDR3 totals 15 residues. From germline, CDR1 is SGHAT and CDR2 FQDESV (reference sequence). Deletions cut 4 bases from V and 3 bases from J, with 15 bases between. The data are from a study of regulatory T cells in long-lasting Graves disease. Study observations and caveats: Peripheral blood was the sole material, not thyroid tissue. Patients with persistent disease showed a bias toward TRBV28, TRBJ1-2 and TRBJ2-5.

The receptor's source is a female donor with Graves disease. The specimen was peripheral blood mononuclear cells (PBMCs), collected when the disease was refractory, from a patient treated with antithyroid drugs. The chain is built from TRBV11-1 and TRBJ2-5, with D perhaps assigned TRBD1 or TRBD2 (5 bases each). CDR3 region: CASSSLLLGEETQYF. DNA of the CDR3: TGTGCCAGCAGCTCGCTGCTACTAGGGGAAGAGACCCAGTACTTC.